The present entry profiles one T cell receptor beta chain with its context. This sample also contains other DNA sequences that code for the same CDR3. This sample was taken from a study of T cell changes during pregnancy in multiple sclerosis. V lost 0 bases, J lost 5 bases, and 8 bases stayed unmatched. CDR3 length: 16 residues. CDR1 and CDR2 (germline): MNHEY, SVGAGI. The protocol was immunoSEQ multiplex PCR, while the TCRdb copy is restricted to in-frame clones and leaves out a portion. The sample lists under 110,000 clones; more than 85% were seen once. This TCR derives from a female donor with multiple sclerosis, enrolled in a pregnancy study. This specimen was peripheral blood, taken in the second trimester of pregnancy. The rearrangement uses TRBV6-5 and TRBJ2-5; TRBD1 matches 8 bases. This CDR3 is CASSYSTGGFGETQYF. The DNA of the CDR3 is TGTGCCAGCAGTTACTCTACAGGGGGATTCGGGGAGACCCAGTACTTC.